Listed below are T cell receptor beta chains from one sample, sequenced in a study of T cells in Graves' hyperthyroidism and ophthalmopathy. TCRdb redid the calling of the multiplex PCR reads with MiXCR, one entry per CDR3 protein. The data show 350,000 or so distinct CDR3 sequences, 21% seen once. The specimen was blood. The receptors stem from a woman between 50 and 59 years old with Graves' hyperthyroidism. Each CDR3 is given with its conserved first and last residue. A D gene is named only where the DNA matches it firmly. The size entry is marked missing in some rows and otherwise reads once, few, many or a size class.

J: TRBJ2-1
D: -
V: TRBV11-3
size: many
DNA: TGTGCCAGCAGCTTAGAACGGCCAGACAATGAGCAGTTCTTC
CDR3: CASSLERPDNEQFF

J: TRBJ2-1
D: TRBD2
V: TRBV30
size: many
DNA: TGTGCCTGGAGTGCGCGGGGGGGACTAGTGTCCAGTGAGCAGTTCTTC
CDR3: CAWSARGGLVSSEQFF

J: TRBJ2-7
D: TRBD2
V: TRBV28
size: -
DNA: TGTGCCACGGAGAGGAGCGGGACGGGGGAGCAGTACTTC
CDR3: CATERSGTGEQYF

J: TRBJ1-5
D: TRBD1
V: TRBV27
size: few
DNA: TGTGCCAGCAGTTTATCGGGGACAGGCGGGAATCAGCCCCAGCATTTT
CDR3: CASSLSGTGGNQPQHF

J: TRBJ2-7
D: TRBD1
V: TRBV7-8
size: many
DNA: TGTGCCAGCAGCCTAAGGACAGGGGTGAACGAGCAGTACTTC
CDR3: CASSLRTGVNEQYF

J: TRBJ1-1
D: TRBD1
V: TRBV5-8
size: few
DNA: TGTGCCAGCAGCGTGACAGGGCAGAACACTGAAGCTTTCTTT
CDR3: CASSVTGQNTEAFF

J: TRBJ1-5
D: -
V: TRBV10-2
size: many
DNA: TGCGCCAGCACCAGACAAGGGTATCAGCCCCAGCATTTT
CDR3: CASTRQGYQPQHF

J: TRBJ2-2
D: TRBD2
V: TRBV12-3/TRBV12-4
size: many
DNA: TGTGCCAGCAACCAACGGGGGGAAAGAACCGGGGAGCTGTTTTTT
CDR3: CASNQRGERTGELFF

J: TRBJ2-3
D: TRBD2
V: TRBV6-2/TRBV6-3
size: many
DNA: TGTGCCAGCAGTTACGGGCGGGGGACGGCAGATACGCAGTATTTT
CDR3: CASSYGRGTADTQYF

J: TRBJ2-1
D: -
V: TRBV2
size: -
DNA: TGTGCCAGCACTGAGGGTAGCGGCAGATACAATGAGCAGTTCTTC
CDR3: CASTEGSGRYNEQFF

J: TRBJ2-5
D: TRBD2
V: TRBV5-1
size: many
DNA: TGCGCCAGCAGCCCCCGGACTAGCGGAGGGGAGACCCAGTACTTC
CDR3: CASSPRTSGGETQYF

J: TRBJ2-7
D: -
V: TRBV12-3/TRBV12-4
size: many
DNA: TGTGCCAGCAGTTTTACGGGAAACTACGAGCAGTACTTC
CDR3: CASSFTGNYEQYF

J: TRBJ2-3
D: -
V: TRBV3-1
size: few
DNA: TGTGCCAGCAGCCAAGATCACCGGGGTACAGATACGCAGTATTTT
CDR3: CASSQDHRGTDTQYF

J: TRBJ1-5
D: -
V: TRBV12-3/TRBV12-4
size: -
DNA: TGTGCCAGCAGTTATGAGAGTCAGCCCCAGCATTTT
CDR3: CASSYESQPQHF

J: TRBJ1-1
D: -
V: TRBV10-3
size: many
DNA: TGTGCCATCAATGAGATAGGGAGGACTGAAGCTTTCTTT
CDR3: CAINEIGRTEAFF

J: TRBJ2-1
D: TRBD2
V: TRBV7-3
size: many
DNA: TGTGCCAGCAGCTCGACCGGGACTAGCGGCATGAATGAGCAGTTCTTC
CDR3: CASSSTGTSGMNEQFF

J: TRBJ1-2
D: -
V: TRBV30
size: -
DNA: TGTGCCTGGAGTGTAGTAGGGTCTGGCTACACCTTC
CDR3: CAWSVVGSGYTF

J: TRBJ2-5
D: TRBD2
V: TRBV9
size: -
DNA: TGTGCCAGCAGCCGTAGGCCCGGGACTAGCGGATACCAAGAGACCCAGTACTTC
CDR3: CASSRRPGTSGYQETQYF

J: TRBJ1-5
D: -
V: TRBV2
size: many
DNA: TGTGCCAGCATGACAGACAATCAGCCCCAGCATTTT
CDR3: CASMTDNQPQHF

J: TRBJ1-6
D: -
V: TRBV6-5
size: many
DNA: TGTGCCAGCAGTTACTCGGAGCAGGGGAATTCACCCCTCCACTTT
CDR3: CASSYSEQGNSPLHF

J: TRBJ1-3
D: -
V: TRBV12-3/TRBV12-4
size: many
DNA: TGTGCCAGCAGGAGGGACCGCCGAAGCTCTGGAAACACCATATATTTT
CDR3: CASRRDRRSSGNTIYF

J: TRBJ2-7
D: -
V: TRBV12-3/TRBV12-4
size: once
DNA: TGTGCCAGCAGTGAACCCCTACCACGGCCAGCCGAGCAGTACTTC
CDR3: CASSEPLPRPAEQYF

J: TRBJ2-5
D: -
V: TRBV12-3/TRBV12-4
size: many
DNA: TGTGCCAGCAGTTTTAGGCAAGAGACCCAGTACTTC
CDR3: CASSFRQETQYF

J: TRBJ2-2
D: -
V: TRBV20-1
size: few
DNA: TGCAGTGCTGGGGGGAGACAGGGCCCTAACACCGGGGAGCTGGTTTTT
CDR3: CSAGGRQGPNTGELVF

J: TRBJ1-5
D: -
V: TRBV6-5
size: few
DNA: TGTGCCAGCAGTTACTCTCTACCCAGTGATAATAGCAATCAGCCCCAGCATTTT
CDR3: CASSYSLPSDNSNQPQHF

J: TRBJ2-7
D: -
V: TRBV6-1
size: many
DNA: TGTGCCAGCAAGAGGAGCGGGTCCTCCTACGAGCAGTACTTC
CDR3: CASKRSGSSYEQYF

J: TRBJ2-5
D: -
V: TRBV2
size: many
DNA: TGTGCCAGCAGGGGCTCCCTGAGGGCCGAGACCCAGTACTTC
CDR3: CASRGSLRAETQYF

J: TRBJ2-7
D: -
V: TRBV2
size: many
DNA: TGTGCCAGCGGGGGCAGTCCCACCTACGAGCAGTACTTC
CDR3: CASGGSPTYEQYF

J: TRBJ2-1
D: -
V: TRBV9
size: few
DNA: TGTGCCAGCAGCGCACGGGGGTCAGGGTCCAATGAGCAGTTCTTC
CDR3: CASSARGSGSNEQFF

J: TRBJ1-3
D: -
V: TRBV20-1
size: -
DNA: TGCAGTGCTGGCCCTCGGAGGGAAGCTGGAAACACCATATATTTT
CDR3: CSAGPRREAGNTIYF

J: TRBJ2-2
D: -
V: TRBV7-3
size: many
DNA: TGTGCCAGCAGCTTACGGCAGAACACCGGGGAGCTGTTTTTT
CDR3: CASSLRQNTGELFF

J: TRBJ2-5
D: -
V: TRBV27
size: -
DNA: TGTGCCAGCAGAGAAAGGGGGGAGACCCAGTACTTC
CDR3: CASRERGETQYF

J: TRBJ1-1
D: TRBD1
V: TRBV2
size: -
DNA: TGTGCCAGCAATCGACAGGGAGGCAGGACTGAAGCTTTCTTT
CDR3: CASNRQGGRTEAFF

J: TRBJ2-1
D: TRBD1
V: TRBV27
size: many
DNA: TGTGCCAGCAGCCCCGTAGGGGGCACGGGATCCTACAATGAGCAGTTCTTC
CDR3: CASSPVGGTGSYNEQFF

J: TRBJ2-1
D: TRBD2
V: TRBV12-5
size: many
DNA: TGTGCTAGTGGTTTGGTTAGCGGGGGTGGGCATGAGCAGTTCTTC
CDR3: CASGLVSGGGHEQFF

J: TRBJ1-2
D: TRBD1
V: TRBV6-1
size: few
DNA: TGTGCCAGCGGCTGGGGACAGGGCGCCTATGGCTACACCTTC
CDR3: CASGWGQGAYGYTF

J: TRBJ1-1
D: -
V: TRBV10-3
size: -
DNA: TGTGCCATCGGGGGGACGGCTAACACTGAAGCTTTCTTT
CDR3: CAIGGTANTEAFF

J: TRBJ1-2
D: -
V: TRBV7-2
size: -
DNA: TGTGCCAGCAGCTTAGTGACAGGCCAGAATGGCTACACCTTC
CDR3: CASSLVTGQNGYTF

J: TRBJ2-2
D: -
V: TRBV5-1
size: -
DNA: TGCGCCAGCAGCTTGACACCACACACCGGGGAGCTGTTTTTT
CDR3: CASSLTPHTGELFF

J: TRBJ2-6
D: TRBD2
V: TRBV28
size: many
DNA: TGTGCCAGCAGTGCGCTAGCGGGAGCCCCCACTGGGGCCAACGTCCTGACTTTC
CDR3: CASSALAGAPTGANVLTF

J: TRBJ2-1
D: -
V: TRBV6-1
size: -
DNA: TGTGCCAGCAGTGAATATGATCCGGGGGTGAATGAGCAGTTCTTC
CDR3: CASSEYDPGVNEQFF

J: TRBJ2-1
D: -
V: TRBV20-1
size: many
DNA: TGCAGTGCAGGGGGAACTAGCTTCTACAATGAGCAGTTCTTC
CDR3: CSAGGTSFYNEQFF

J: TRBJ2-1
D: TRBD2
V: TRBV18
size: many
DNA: TGTGCCAGCTCACCGACTAGCGGGACAGGAGATGAGCAGTTCTTC
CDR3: CASSPTSGTGDEQFF

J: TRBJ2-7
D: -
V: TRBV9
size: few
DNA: TGTGCCAGCAGCGTAGCTGGGCACGGGTACGGCGAGCAGTACTTC
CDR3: CASSVAGHGYGEQYF

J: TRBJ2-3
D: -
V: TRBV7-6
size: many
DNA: TGTGCCAGCAGCCCGGGGTACACAGATACGCAGTATTTT
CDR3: CASSPGYTDTQYF

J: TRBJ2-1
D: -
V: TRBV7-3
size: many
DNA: TGTGCCAGCAGCTTAGGGTCATTAGGTGAGCAGTTCTTC
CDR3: CASSLGSLGEQFF